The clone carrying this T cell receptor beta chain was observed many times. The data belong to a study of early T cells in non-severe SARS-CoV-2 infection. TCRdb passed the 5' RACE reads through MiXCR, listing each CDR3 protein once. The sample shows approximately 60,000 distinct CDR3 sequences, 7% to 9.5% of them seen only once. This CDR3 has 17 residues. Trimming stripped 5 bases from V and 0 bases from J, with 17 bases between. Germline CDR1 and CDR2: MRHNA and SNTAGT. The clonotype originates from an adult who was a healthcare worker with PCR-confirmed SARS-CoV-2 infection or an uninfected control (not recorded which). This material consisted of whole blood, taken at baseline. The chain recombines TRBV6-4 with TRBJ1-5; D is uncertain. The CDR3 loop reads CASSYDRGRVSNQPQHF. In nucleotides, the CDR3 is TGTGCCAGCAGTTACGATCGAGGACGGGTTAGCAATCAGCCCCAGCATTTT.